This entry features one TCR beta chain sequence. It has no known antigen specificity. There are no base qualities to consult, and no much larger clone falls within one base. Preparation of the library involved the immunoSEQ multiplex PCR assay. Here the immuneACCESS table is served through TCRdb, limited to in-frame sequences with V and J called. Missing clones are a known gap in these copies; in checked studies unresolved V genes cover under half, and the rest lacks a known reason. For this sample there are about 16,000 clones; roughly 86% appear just once. The ten largest make up approximately 10% of the sample. The sample is drawn from a study of technical replicates of blood from a few donors (TCRdb year 2017). CDR1 and CDR2 are drawn from the germline V gene: MRHNA, SNTAGT. The CDR3, from cysteine to phenylalanine, totals 16 residues. Of all the DNA, just the CDR3 is kept, 48 bases in frame from base 1. Trimming removed 0 bases from V and 4 bases from J, leaving 15 bases between the germline ends.

The receptor chain draws on TRBV6-4 and TRBJ1-2; no D gene is confidently identified. The origin of this receptor is a human donor in good health. Sequencing was done on a sample of PBMCs. The CDR3 region reads CASSDSGEAETYGYTF. The nucleotide sequence reads TGTGCCAGCAGTGACTCTGGGGAGGCTGAGACCTATGGCTACACCTTC.